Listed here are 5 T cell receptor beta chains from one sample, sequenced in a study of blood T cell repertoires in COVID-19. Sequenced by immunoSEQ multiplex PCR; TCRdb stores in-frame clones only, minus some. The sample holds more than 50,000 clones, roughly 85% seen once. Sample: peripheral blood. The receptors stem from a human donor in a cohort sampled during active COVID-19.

The CDR3 nucleotides are TGCGCCAGCAGCTTGGGTGGTAGCGGTATCGGCTCCTACAATGAGCAGTTCTTC. It yields the protein CASSLGGSGIGSYNEQFF. This chain uses TRBV5-1 with TRBJ2-1, with D maybe TRBD2 (6 bases). V dropped 0 bases and J dropped 0 bases, with 16 bases sitting between them. Per germline, CDR1 SGHRS and CDR2 YFSETQ. CDR3 size: 18 residues.

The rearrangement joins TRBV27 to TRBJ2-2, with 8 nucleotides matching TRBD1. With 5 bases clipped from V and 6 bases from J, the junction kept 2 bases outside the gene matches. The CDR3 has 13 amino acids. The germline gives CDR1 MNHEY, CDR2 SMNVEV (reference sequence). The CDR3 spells CASSLRGPGELFF. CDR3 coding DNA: TGTGCCAGCAGTCTCAGGGGGCCCGGGGAGCTGTTTTTT.

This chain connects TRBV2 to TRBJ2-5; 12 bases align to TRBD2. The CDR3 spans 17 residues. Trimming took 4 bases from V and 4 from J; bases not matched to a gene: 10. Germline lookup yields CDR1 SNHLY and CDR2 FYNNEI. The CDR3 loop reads CASSGSSGGAWGETQYF. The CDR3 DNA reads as TGTGCCAGCAGTGGATCTAGCGGGGGGGCCTGGGGAGAGACCCAGTACTTC.

CDR3 amino acids: CASSLRTGGTERGQYF. Written as DNA, the CDR3 is TGTGCCAGCAGCTTAAGAACTGGCGGGACAGAGAGGGGGCAGTACTTC. The chain has TRBV7-9 and TRBJ2-7, with D perhaps TRBD1 (7 bases). This CDR3 is built from 16 residues. CDR1 SEHNR and CDR2 FQNEAQ come from the germline V gene (reference sequence). V gave up 2 bases and J gave up 9 bases, with 23 bases separating them.

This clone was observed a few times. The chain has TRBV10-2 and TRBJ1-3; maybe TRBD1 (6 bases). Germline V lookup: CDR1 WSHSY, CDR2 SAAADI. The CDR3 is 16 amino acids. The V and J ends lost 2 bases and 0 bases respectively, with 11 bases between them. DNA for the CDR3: TGCGCCAGCAGTGAGAGAAGGGGGTTCTCTGGAAACACCATATATTTT. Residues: CASSERRGFSGNTIYF.